These 15 T cell receptor beta chains were all obtained from the same sample, sequenced in a study of T cell repertoires in cytomegalovirus infection. TCRdb fed the reads into MiXCR, producing one record per CDR3 protein. The data contain about 470,000 distinct CDR3 sequences, about 42% of them singletons. Their target antigens are unknown. The specimen was cultured PBMCs, collected from culture after CMV antigen stimulation. The receptors were gathered from a human donor in good health (CMV status not recorded). Some clones in this sample may be carry-over from other donors' samples.

The V and J genes are TRBV11-3 and TRBJ2-1; no clear D. This CDR3 is 12 amino acids long. Germline assignment: CDR1 SGHNT and CDR2 YENEEA. V was cut by 5 bases and J by 7 bases, with 9 bases left in between. CDR3 sequence: CASSRWENEQFF. The CDR3 nucleotides read TGTGCCAGCAGCCGCTGGGAAAATGAGCAGTTCTTC.

The V gene is TRBV12-3 or TRBV12-4, the J gene TRBJ1-1; perhaps TRBD1 as D (6 bases). Trimming removed 3 bases at V and 1 base at J, with 9 bases between. CDR3 length: 14 amino acids. CDR3 in DNA: TGTGCCAGCAGTTTCCAGGGGTCGAACACTGAAGCTTTCTTT. Amino acids: CASSFQGSNTEAFF.

The rearrangement links TRBV19 to TRBJ2-7, with TRBD1 as a possible D gene (6 bases). Germline-derived CDR1 and CDR2 are LNHDA and SQIVND (reference sequence). V was cut by 3 bases and J by 0 bases, with 9 bases left in between. The CDR3 has 14 residues. CDR3 DNA: TGTGCCAGTAGTATCTCGGACAGCTCCTACGAGCAGTACTTC. Its protein is CASSISDSSYEQYF.

The chain uses TRBV7-6 and TRBJ2-1; TRBD2 matches 12 bases. V was pared by 6 bases and J by 10 bases, with 7 bases of the junction left unmatched. The germline V gene encodes CDR1 SGHVS and CDR2 FNYEAQ. The CDR3 has 14 residues. The CDR3 is CASSRLAGAWEQFF. CDR3 nucleotides: TGTGCCAGCAGTCGACTAGCGGGAGCTTGGGAGCAGTTCTTC.

Many counts were recorded for this clonotype. The chain uses TRBV7-2 and TRBJ2-4; tentatively, D is TRBD1 (6 bases). Trimming shortened V by 3 bases and J by 10 bases, and 22 bases separated the two germline ends. Germline CDR1 reads SGHTA; CDR2 reads FQGNSA. This CDR3 is built from 16 residues. CDR3 sequence reads: CASSFRTDQADTIQYF. CDR3 in DNA: TGTGCCAGCAGCTTCCGGACAGACCAAGCAGACACTATTCAGTACTTC.

The chain combines TRBV2 with TRBJ1-6, with D perhaps matching TRBD1 (6 bases). Germline CDR1 SNHLY, CDR2 FYNNEI. The CDR3 loop spans 14 amino acids. Trimming pared 6 bases from V and 9 bases from J, leaving 15 bases between. In DNA form, the CDR3 reads TGTGCCAGCAGCTCGAGACAGGCAGGTTCACCCCTCCACTTT. Protein sequence: CASSSRQAGSPLHF.

V is TRBV7-2 and J is TRBJ2-1; 10 nucleotides match TRBD2. The trim removed 5 bases at V and 6 bases at J, leaving 10 bases unmatched. Germline V gene sequence: CDR1 SGHTA, CDR2 FQGNSA. The CDR3 is 16 residues long. The CDR3 loop is CASSAPLAGVSNEQFF. In nucleotides, the CDR3 is TGTGCCAGCAGCGCCCCCCTAGCGGGAGTTAGCAATGAGCAGTTCTTC.

The chain links TRBV6-1 to TRBJ2-1; 13 bases agree with TRBD2. CDR1 MNHNS and CDR2 SASEGT come from the germline V gene. The V and J ends lost 8 bases and 6 bases, in that order; junction bases with no gene match: 7. The CDR3 consists of 15 residues. CDR3: CASGTRLAGGNEQFF. The DNA of the CDR3 is TGTGCCAGCGGGACAAGACTAGCGGGAGGCAATGAGCAGTTCTTC.

The gene calls are TRBV20-1 and TRBJ2-1; D might be TRBD2 (5 bases). In germline, CDR1 is DFQATT, CDR2 SNEGSKA (reference sequence). The ends were cut back, 6 bases at V and 0 bases at J, with 12 bases in the middle. This CDR3 spans 14 amino acids. The CDR3 loop is CSAQSGSSYNEQFF. The CDR3 coding sequence is TGCAGTGCCCAAAGCGGTAGCTCCTACAATGAGCAGTTCTTC.

The DNA for the CDR3 is TGTGCCAGCAGTGCGGAAGGTGGCACTGAAGCTTTCTTT. Protein: CASSAEGGTEAFF. This sequence joins TRBV2 and TRBJ1-1; D is undetermined. The CDR3 is made up of 13 amino acids. V was cut by 4 bases and J by 4 bases, with 10 bases left in between. Germline V gene data show CDR1 as SNHLY and CDR2 as FYNNEI.

The chain is built from TRBV29-1 and TRBJ2-3, with TRBD2 matching 7 bases. This CDR3 is built from 13 residues. Trimming cost V 8 bases and J 4 bases; bases outside gene matches: 9. CDR1 is SQVTM, CDR2 ANQGSEA, per germline. Written as DNA, the CDR3 is TGCAGCTGGGGCGGGGGACGGGCAGATACGCAGTATTTT. Amino acids: CSWGGGRADTQYF.

The chain carries TRBV11-2 and TRBJ2-7; tentatively, D is TRBD2 (6 bases). Deletions cut 6 bases from V and 2 bases from J, with 23 bases between. CDR1 and CDR2 from the germline V gene are SGHAT and FQNNGV. The CDR3 sequence is 17 residues long. The CDR3 reads CASSRNRGGGTPYEQYF. As DNA, the CDR3 is TGTGCCAGCAGTCGAAACCGGGGTGGGGGGACCCCCTACGAGCAGTACTTC.

J is TRBJ1-5 and V is TRBV19; weak D call: TRBD1 (5 bases). The CDR3 is 14 amino acids. CDR1 is LNHDA, CDR2 SQIVND, per germline (reference sequence). The V gene lost 7 bases and the J gene lost 2 bases, with 12 bases spanning the gap. Here the CDR3 DNA reads TGTGCCAGTACTAGGGGTATGGGCAATCAGCCCCAGCATTTT. Translation gives CASTRGMGNQPQHF.

As to this clonotype: In this CDR3 the conserved last residue, phenylalanine or tryptophan, is missing, so a read error is likely. The chain combines TRBV4-1 with TRBJ2-7; 10 nucleotides match TRBD1. This CDR3 region has 16 residues. Germline CDR1 and CDR2: MGHRA and YSYEKL. J was trimmed by 2 bases and V by 4 bases; bases with no gene match: 8. The CDR3 region is CASSPPGDRGTYEQYS. The DNA of the CDR3 is TGCGCCAGCAGCCCCCCCGGGGACAGGGGTACCTACGAGCAGTACTCC.

This clonotype came up once. Written as DNA, the CDR3 is TGCAGTGCTGGGGGGAACACTGAAGCTTTCTTT. Its protein product is CSAGGNTEAFF. This chain links TRBV20-1 with TRBJ1-1; maybe TRBD1 (5 bases). The V gene lost 5 bases and the J gene lost 1 base, with 5 bases spanning the gap. In germline, CDR1 is DFQATT, CDR2 SNEGSKA (reference sequence). CDR3 length: 11 residues.